This is a list of T cell receptor beta chains from one sample in a study of graft-versus-host responses after intestinal transplantation. Profiling relied on immunoSEQ multiplex PCR, and the TCRdb table lists in-frame clones only, not all of them. The sample has tens of thousands of clones, approximately 96% seen once. Sequenced here: PBMCs, sampled 16 days after intestinal transplant. The receptors come from a human patient who received an intestinal transplant, so some T cells may come from the graft donor. The CDR3 runs from the conserved cysteine through the conserved F or W. Each record gives: V gene, clone size, J gene, D gene, CDR3 protein, CDR3 DNA. D genes are given only for firm matches. Size values are once, few and many counts, or a class for expanded clones, and some rows have none.

TRBV7-9,-,TRBJ1-2,TRBD1,CASSIIWRGTGEVDGYTF,TGTGCCAGCAGCATCATATGGAGGGGGACAGGGGAAGTCGATGGCTACACCTTC
TRBV6-1,-,TRBJ2-7,TRBD1,CASGTGASYEQYF,TGTGCCAGCGGGACAGGGGCATCCTACGAGCAGTACTTC
TRBV13,-,TRBJ1-1,-,CASSSGFRAEAFF,TGTGCCAGCAGCTCAGGGTTTCGGGCTGAAGCTTTCTTT
TRBV19,-,TRBJ2-7,-,CTSSIWPYCYEQYF,TGTACCAGTAGTATCTGGCCCTACTGCTACGAGCAGTACTTC
TRBV6-5,once,TRBJ2-7,TRBD1,CASSYRTGYEQYF,TGTGCCAGCAGTTACCGGACAGGCTACGAGCAGTACTTC
TRBV11-2,-,TRBJ2-3,-,CASSLLALTDTQYF,TGTGCCAGCAGCTTGTTGGCCCTCACAGATACGCAGTATTTT
TRBV7-7,-,TRBJ2-1,TRBD2,CASSPGGGGDNEQFF,TGTGCCAGCAGCCCGGGGGGCGGGGGGGACAATGAGCAGTTCTTC
TRBV13,-,TRBJ2-2,-,CASSSDTGELFF,TGTGCCAGCAGTTCAGACACCGGGGAGCTGTTTTTT
TRBV28,-,TRBJ2-3,-,CASSAPSTDTQYF,TGTGCCAGCAGTGCCCCTAGCACAGATACGCAGTATTTT
TRBV7-9,-,TRBJ2-5,-,CASSDPLADETQYF,TGTGCCAGCAGCGATCCACTAGCAGACGAGACCCAGTACTTC
TRBV19,-,TRBJ2-7,TRBD2,CASSPLAGGRPYEQYF,TGTGCCAGTAGCCCCTTGGCGGGAGGAAGGCCCTACGAGCAGTACTTC
TRBV5-4,-,TRBJ2-7,-,CASRPRGTYEQYF,TGTGCCAGCAGGCCGAGAGGAACCTACGAGCAGTACTTC
TRBV4-2,once,TRBJ1-2,-,CASSQDAGGVYGYTF,TGTGCCAGCAGCCAAGATGCGGGGGGGGTATATGGCTACACCTTC
TRBV30,-,TRBJ1-1,-,CAWSVFGATEAFF,TGTGCCTGGAGTGTTTTCGGTGCCACTGAAGCTTTCTTT
TRBV15,-,TRBJ1-3,TRBD1,CATSRSGTAFSGDTIYF,TGTGCCACCAGCAGATCCGGGACAGCTTTCTCTGGAGACACCATATATTTT
TRBV6-4,-,TRBJ2-7,-,CASSEGSSYEQYF,TGTGCCAGCAGTGAGGGTTCTTCCTACGAGCAGTACTTC
TRBV2,few,TRBJ2-1,TRBD2,CASRGVRESSYNEQFF,TGTGCCAGCAGGGGGGTGCGGGAGAGCTCCTACAATGAGCAGTTCTTC
TRBV2,-,TRBJ2-5,-,CASILVGRGETQYF,-
TRBV10-1,-,TRBJ2-5,-,CASSESIGQETQYF,TGCGCCAGCAGTGAGTCGATAGGTCAAGAGACCCAGTACTTC
TRBV9,-,TRBJ1-4,-,CASSTTGSNEKLFF,TGTGCCAGCAGCACCACAGGGTCTAATGAAAAACTGTTTTTT
TRBV28,-,TRBJ2-1,-,CASSFPGVYNEQFF,TGCGCCAGCAGTTTCCCGGGAGTTTACAATGAGCAGTTCTTC
TRBV4-1,-,TRBJ1-3,-,CASSQGPQGVGNTIYF,TGCGCCAGCAGCCAAGGACCTCAGGGAGTTGGAAACACCATATATTTT
TRBV4-3,once,TRBJ2-7,TRBD1,CASSQSPNRGHEQYF,TGCGCCAGCAGCCAAAGCCCGAATAGGGGGCACGAGCAGTACTTC
TRBV27,-,TRBJ2-6,-,CASSLYSGANVLTF,TGTGCCAGCAGCTTGTACTCTGGGGCCAACGTCCTGACTTTC
TRBV23-1,-,TRBJ1-6,-,CASSQSKGRYNSPLHF,TGCGCCAGCAGTCAATCGAAAGGGCGCTATAATTCACCCCTCCACTTT
TRBV6-5,-,TRBJ2-1,TRBD2,CASSGGGTKEQFF,TGTGCCAGCAGTGGGGGGGGAACTAAGGAGCAGTTCTTC
TRBV4-2,-,TRBJ1-2,TRBD1,CASSLVTGDGYTF,TGTGCCAGCAGCTTGGTTACAGGGGATGGCTACACCTTC
TRBV4-3,-,TRBJ2-7,TRBD1,CASSQDGQGHNEQYF,TGCGCCAGCAGCCAAGACGGACAGGGTCATAACGAGCAGTACTTC
TRBV27,-,TRBJ2-7,TRBD2,CASSRGGYEQYF,TGTGCCAGTTCCCGGGGGGGCTACGAGCAGTACTTC
TRBV10-3,-,TRBJ2-5,TRBD1,CAITAGPGTGLETQYF,TGTGCCATCACTGCAGGTCCCGGGACAGGGTTGGAGACCCAGTACTTC
TRBV7-8,once,TRBJ2-7,-,CASSPQEGKVHEQYF,TGTGCCAGCAGCCCACAGGAGGGAAAGGTCCACGAGCAGTACTTC
TRBV2,once,TRBJ1-1,-,CASSDMGNTEAFF,TGTGCCAGCAGTGATATGGGGAACACTGAAGCTTTCTTT
TRBV19,-,TRBJ1-5,TRBD1,CASTLRQGASNQPQHF,TGTGCCAGTACTCTCCGACAGGGGGCAAGCAATCAGCCCCAGCATTTT
TRBV11-2,once,TRBJ2-1,TRBD2,CASSPHRLAGDFHEQFF,TGTGCCAGCAGCCCCCACCGACTAGCGGGAGATTTTCATGAGCAGTTCTTC
TRBV11-2,-,TRBJ2-7,-,CASSLGGYDPYEQYF,TGTGCCAGCAGCTTAGGGGGCTATGATCCCTACGAGCAGTACTTC
TRBV28,-,TRBJ2-7,TRBD2,CASSLEGLAGRLYEQYF,TGTGCCAGCAGTTTAGAGGGACTAGCGGGTCGGCTATACGAGCAGTACTTC
TRBV7-2,-,TRBJ2-3,TRBD2,CASSATGLGWGDTQYF,TGTGCCAGCAGCGCTACGGGACTAGGGTGGGGGGATACGCAGTATTTT
TRBV6-5,once,TRBJ1-2,TRBD1,CASTNLTGGEGGYTF,TGTGCCAGCACCAACCTGACAGGGGGCGAGGGTGGCTACACCTTC
TRBV30,-,TRBJ2-1,TRBD2,CAWSPSGSNYNEQFF,TGTGCCTGGAGTCCTAGCGGGTCAAATTACAATGAGCAGTTCTTC
TRBV4-3,-,TRBJ2-7,-,CASSQEAGYEQYF,TGCGCCAGCAGCCAAGAAGCGGGCTACGAGCAGTACTTC
TRBV30,-,TRBJ2-7,TRBD2,CAWRGLAPPYEQYF,TGTGCCTGGAGGGGACTAGCGCCCCCCTACGAGCAGTACTTC
TRBV28,-,TRBJ2-2,TRBD2,CASKSGLAGEMTGELFF,TGTGCCAGCAAATCGGGACTAGCGGGAGAGATGACCGGGGAGCTGTTTTTT
TRBV7-3,-,TRBJ1-1,TRBD1,CASSRTGEPPMNTEAFF,TGTGCCAGCAGCAGGACAGGGGAGCCTCCCATGAACACTGAAGCTTTCTTT
TRBV5-1,few,TRBJ2-3,-,CASSLEQGLQDTQYF,TGCGCCAGCAGCTTGGAGCAGGGTTTACAAGATACGCAGTATTTT
TRBV7-9,-,TRBJ1-2,-,CASSLILGRGYTF,TGTGCCAGCAGCTTAATCCTAGGCCGCGGCTACACCTTC